One and the same sample provided the 18 T cell receptor beta chains below, sequenced in a study of OX40 agonist ivuxolimab in advanced cancers. Generated by immunoSEQ multiplex PCR, the TCRdb table keeps only in-frame clones and is missing some. The sample lists 120,000 or so clones, approximately 92% occurring once. The input for sequencing was CD4+ or CD8+ T cells sorted from blood, taken in a trial of the OX40 agonist ivuxolimab. These receptors came from an adult with an advanced solid tumor such as melanoma, head and neck, liver or kidney cancer.

V is TRBV2 and J is TRBJ2-2, with 7 bases lining up with TRBD1. Trimming at V came to 6 bases and at J to 6 bases, leaving 10 bases not matched to a gene. The CDR3 covers 15 residues. Germline V CDR1 and CDR2: SNHLY, FYNNEI. CDR3 coding DNA: TGTGCCAGCAGAGACGTCACACAGGGGTCCGGGGAGCTGTTTTTT. Its protein product is CASRDVTQGSGELFF.

The table lists this clone with a count of one. This chain connects TRBV29-1 to TRBJ2-5; 7 bases map to TRBD1. CDR1 is SQVTM and CDR2 is ANQGSEA in the germline V gene. The CDR3 length is 11 residues. Trimming at V came to 6 bases and at J to 9 bases, leaving 7 bases not matched to a gene. The CDR3 spells CSVGQVGSQYF. For the CDR3, the DNA is TGCAGCGTCGGACAGGTCGGATCCCAGTACTTC.

The chain uses TRBV5-1 and TRBJ2-7, with D maybe TRBD1 (5 bases). The V gene lost 2 bases and the J gene lost 3 bases, with 9 bases spanning the gap. Germline values: CDR1 SGHRS, CDR2 YFSETQ. The CDR3 has 13 residues. As DNA, the CDR3 is TGCGCCAGCAGCTTCCGACAGAACTACGAGCAGTACTTC. Its protein is CASSFRQNYEQYF.

V usage is TRBV5-1 and J usage is TRBJ1-1, with 10 bases fitting TRBD1. The CDR3 length is 14 residues. Per germline, CDR1 SGHRS and CDR2 YFSETQ. Trimming at V came to 5 bases and at J to 10 bases, leaving 11 bases not matched to a gene. The CDR3 loop reads CASSPPGQGLRAFF. Here the CDR3 DNA reads TGCGCCAGCAGTCCTCCGGGACAGGGGTTAAGAGCTTTCTTT.

The genes are TRBV4-1 and TRBJ1-4; D perhaps matches TRBD1 (5 bases). The germline CDR1 and CDR2 sequences are MGHRA and YSYEKL. V lost 0 bases to trimming and J lost 4 bases, with 18 bases between them. This CDR3 comprises 18 residues. The CDR3 DNA reads as TGCGCCAGCAGCCAAGACCGAGGGGCGGCGGGCCTTAATGAAAAACTGTTTTTT. Its translation is CASSQDRGAAGLNEKLFF.

The chain is built from TRBV2 and TRBJ1-1; D remains unclear. The CDR3 is 13 residues long. The V gene lost 1 base and the J gene lost 5 bases, with 8 bases spanning the gap. The germline CDR1 and CDR2 sequences are SNHLY and FYNNEI. The CDR3 here is CASSEGQLTEAFF. CDR3 coding DNA: TGTGCCAGCAGTGAAGGTCAACTGACTGAAGCTTTCTTT.

This clone has just one count. CDR3 bases: TGTGCCAGCAGCGTATTGGAAAGCACAGATACGCAGTATTTT. Translating it yields CASSVLESTDTQYF. The chain couples TRBV7-3 to TRBJ2-3; D is uncertain. Germline loops: CDR1 SGHTA, CDR2 FQGTGA. The CDR3 spans 14 residues. Trimming took 5 bases from V and 0 from J, leaving 9 bases between them. The whole variable domain, filled in from reference TRBV7-3 and TRBJ2-3, reads GAGVSQTPSNKVTEKGKYVELRCDPISGHTALYWYRQSLGQGPEFLIYFQGTGAADDSGLPNDRFFAVRPEGSVSTLKIQRTERGDSAVYLCASSVLESTDTQYFGPGTRLTVL.

The chain is built from TRBV28 and TRBJ2-2; D unresolved. The CDR3 sequence is 12 residues long. Germline V CDR1 and CDR2: MDHEN, SYDVKM. With 8 bases removed from V and 9 bases from J, the gap between germline ends came to 13 bases. CDR3 DNA sequence: TGTGCCAGCTGTCATAAGGGCCGGGAGCTGTTTTTT. This gives the protein CASCHKGRELFF. The full variable domain, with the rest looked up from reference TRBV28 and TRBJ2-2, is DVKVTQSSRYLVKRTGEKVFLECVQDMDHENMFWYRQDPGLGLRLIYFSYDVKMKEKGDIPEGYSVSREKKERFSLILESASTNQTSMYLCASCHKGRELFFGEGSRLTVL.

The chain uses TRBV5-5 and TRBJ1-1; D gene uncertain. The germline CDR1 and CDR2 sequences are SGHKS and YYEKEE (reference sequence). V was shortened by 1 base and J by 4 bases, with 11 bases between the two germline ends. CDR3 length equals 14 residues. CDR3 region: CASSLHEGGTEAFF. In DNA form, the CDR3 reads TGTGCCAGCAGCTTGCACGAGGGCGGCACTGAAGCTTTCTTT.

J is TRBJ1-1 and V is TRBV19; D ambiguous. CDR1 is LNHDA and CDR2 is SQIVND in the germline V gene (reference sequence). V lost 5 bases to trimming and J lost 0 bases, with 19 bases between them. This CDR3 is 17 amino acids long. In DNA, the CDR3 is TGTGCCAGTAGTCTCCCCCGAGGACGGACCATGAACACTGAAGCTTTCTTT. Translating it yields CASSLPRGRTMNTEAFF.

As regards this clone: Other DNA sequences in the sample encode the same CDR3. J is TRBJ1-2 and V is TRBV28, with a weak D call TRBD1 (5 bases). The V gene's germline CDR1 is MDHEN and CDR2 SYDVKM. Between the trimmed V and J ends, which lost 10 bases and 11 bases, there was a span of 23 bases. This CDR3 spans 13 amino acids. This CDR3 reads CATPSDTRVGYTF. In DNA form, the CDR3 reads TGTGCCACCCCCTCGGATACCAGGGTCGGTTACACCTTC.

The CDR3, as DNA: TGTGCCAGCAGTCACCGCGCTGGGCTAGCGGGAGCCTCGGGCTCCTACGAGCAGTACTTC. It is translated as CASSHRAGLAGASGSYEQYF. The chain carries TRBV28 and TRBJ2-7; 10 positions agree with TRBD2. The CDR3 contains 20 residues. CDR1 and CDR2 from the germline V gene are MDHEN and SYDVKM. The junction had 19 bases not matched to a gene; V was cut back by 5 bases and J by 0 bases.

V is TRBV7-2 and J is TRBJ2-5; 7 bases map to TRBD1. Trimming removed 5 bases from V and 3 bases from J; junction bases left unmatched: 9. The germline V gene has CDR1 SGHTA and CDR2 FQGNSA. There are 15 residues in the CDR3. The CDR3 sequence is CASSQHRQGKETQYF. In DNA, the CDR3 is TGTGCCAGCAGCCAACACCGACAGGGAAAAGAGACCCAGTACTTC.

This clone was observed a few times. The chain couples TRBV5-5 to TRBJ2-7, with no clear D. This CDR3 region has 13 residues. Germline V gene data show CDR1 as SGHKS and CDR2 as YYEKEE (reference sequence). V was cut by 0 bases and J by 3 bases, with 7 bases left in between. The CDR3 coding sequence is TGTGCCAGCAGCTTGGGCCGGTTCTACGAGCAGTACTTC. This translates into CASSLGRFYEQYF.

DNA for the CDR3: TGTGCCAGCAGCTTGGATGGGAGGGGCGCTTTCTTT. Translating gives CASSLDGRGAFF. The chain couples TRBV5-6 to TRBJ1-1; possible D gene TRBD1, 5 bases. Germline V gene lookup returns CDR1 SGHDT and CDR2 YYEEEE. This CDR3 comprises 12 residues. V was clipped by 0 bases and J by 11 bases, with 11 bases between them. Variable domain in full (rest from reference TRBV5-6 and TRBJ1-1): DAGVTQSPTHLIKTRGQQVTLRCSPKSGHDTVSWYQQALGQGPQFIFQYYEEEERQRGNFPDRFSGHQFPNYSSELNVNALLLGDSALYLCASSLDGRGAFFGQGTRLTVV.

This rearrangement joins TRBV6-6 to TRBJ1-2; D ambiguous. Per the germline V gene, CDR1 is MNHNY and CDR2 is SVGAGI (reference sequence). The CDR3 contains 14 residues. V dropped 6 bases and J dropped 4 bases, with 15 bases sitting between them. The DNA for the CDR3 is TGTGCCAGCAGCCCGTCCCGGGAGATCTATGGCTACACCTTC. It specifies CASSPSREIYGYTF.

This rearrangement joins TRBV5-1 to TRBJ2-7, with 7 bases lining up with TRBD2. This CDR3 spans 15 amino acids. Trimming at V came to 3 bases and at J to 6 bases, leaving 12 bases not matched to a gene. In germline, CDR1 is SGHRS, CDR2 YFSETQ. This chain's CDR3 is CASSWDQVGGSEQYF. The DNA for the CDR3 is TGCGCCAGCAGCTGGGACCAAGTTGGCGGGAGCGAGCAGTACTTC.

The count of this clone is one. V is TRBV19 and J is TRBJ2-7; 11 bases agree with TRBD2. The germline CDR1 and CDR2 sequences are LNHDA and SQIVND (reference sequence). V was pared by 2 bases and J by 6 bases, with 6 bases of the junction left unmatched. The CDR3 is made up of 15 amino acids. The CDR3 protein is CASSILLAGGSEQYF. The CDR3 DNA reads TGTGCCAGTAGTATACTTCTAGCGGGGGGCAGCGAGCAGTACTTC.